This paragraph reports one T cell receptor (beta chain). This sample stems from a study of regulatory T cells in long-lasting Graves disease. To make TCR beta libraries, researchers used iRepertoire HTBI primers and Arm-PCR of CDR3 regions. TCRdb ran MiXCR on the multiplex PCR reads and lists one entry per CDR3 protein. Of roughly 430,000 distinct CDR3 sequences listed, 20% to 25% are singletons. The time point is: persistent/refractory GD, antithyroid drugs over 5 years with positive TRAb. RNA from PBMCs was the source of the TCR library. V gave up 4 bases and J gave up 4 bases; unmatched junction bases: 6. The CDR3 extends over 14 amino acids. The germline V gene has CDR1 SGHDT and CDR2 YYEEEE.

The gene calls are TRBV5-6 and TRBJ2-7; TRBD2 matches at 9 bases. The sequence was obtained from a female donor with Graves disease. Source: peripheral blood mononuclear cells (PBMCs), taken when the disease was refractory, from a patient treated with antithyroid drugs. CDR3 residues: CASSGIAGVYEQYF. CDR3 nucleotides: TGTGCCAGCAGCGGAATAGCGGGAGTGTACGAGCAGTACTTC.